These 29 T cell receptor beta chains share one sample of origin, sequenced in a study of CD8 T cells in ankylosing spondylitis. Each CDR3 protein is one row after TCRdb ran MiXCR on the 5' RACE reads. Seen here are approximately 250,000 distinct CDR3 sequences, 8.2% observed once, and the top ten hold more than 4%. The sequenced sample was blood, either unsorted or a sorted T cell fraction (not recorded which). The receptors shown here come from a female donor with ankylosing spondylitis or in good health (not recorded which).

This clonotype was picked up many times. The chain combines TRBV7-8 with TRBJ2-1; D is uncertain. Trimming took off 5 bases at V and 5 bases at J, with 7 bases between the two ends. The CDR3 consists of 12 residues. Germline-derived CDR1 and CDR2 are SGHVS and FQNEAQ. CDR3 sequence reads: CASSRDHNEQFF. As DNA, the CDR3 is TGTGCCAGCAGCCGAGACCACAATGAGCAGTTCTTC.

This clonotype was counted at least ten times. The gene calls are TRBV25-1 and TRBJ2-2, with D possibly matching TRBD2 (5 bases). Trimming stripped 5 bases from V and 3 bases from J, with 16 bases between. Per germline, CDR1 MGHDK and CDR2 SYGVNS. CDR3 size: 16 residues. CDR3 residues: CASSLTRIIDTGELFF. Written as DNA, the CDR3 is TGTGCCAGCAGTCTAACTAGAATTATCGACACCGGGGAGCTGTTTTTT.

This clonotype was seen a handful of times. The chain is built from TRBV25-1 and TRBJ1-5; possibly TRBD1 for D (6 bases). The CDR3 length is 14 residues. Germline CDR1 is MGHDK and CDR2 is SYGVNS. Trimming removed 5 bases at V and 4 bases at J, with 12 bases between. The CDR3 region is CASSTTGANQPQHF. In nucleotides, the CDR3 is TGTGCCAGCAGTACGACAGGAGCTAATCAGCCCCAGCATTTT.

Ten or more counts support this clonotype. The gene calls are TRBV20-1 and TRBJ1-4; tentatively, D is TRBD1 (5 bases). Germline CDR1 is DFQATT and CDR2 is SNEGSKA (reference sequence). Trimming took off 1 base at V and 8 bases at J, with 11 bases between the two ends. This CDR3 is built from 13 residues. The CDR3 nucleotides read TGCAGTGCTAGAGCAGGGTCGGTGGAAAAACTGTTTTTT. Protein: CSARAGSVEKLFF.

This clonotype came up many times. The chain joins TRBV29-1 to TRBJ2-5; 12 nucleotides match TRBD1. Per the germline V gene, CDR1 is SQVTM and CDR2 is ANQGSEA. The CDR3 has 15 residues. V lost 3 bases and J lost 4; bases outside the gene matches: 6. The CDR3 sequence: CSVDRDRGRGETQYF. The CDR3 DNA reads TGCAGCGTTGACCGGGACAGGGGGCGTGGAGAGACCCAGTACTTC.

This clonotype was counted many times. This sequence joins TRBV28 and TRBJ1-1; no clear D. This CDR3 is 11 amino acids long. Trimming removed 10 bases from V and 6 bases from J, with 12 bases in between. The V gene's germline CDR1 is MDHEN and CDR2 SYDVKM. CDR3 DNA sequence: TGTGCCACCGGGGTGGCCGCTGAAGCTTTCTTT. This sequence encodes CATGVAAEAFF. The complete variable domain, with remaining parts taken from reference TRBV28 and TRBJ1-1, reads DVKVTQSSRYLVKRTGEKVFLECVQDMDHENMFWYRQDPGLGLRLIYFSYDVKMKEKGDIPEGYSVSREKKERFSLILESASTNQTSMYLCATGVAAEAFFGQGTRLTVV.

With regard to this clonotype: A junction boundary mismatches the germline segment, possibly from a read error. The chain employs TRBV19 and TRBJ2-5, with D possibly TRBD2 on 5 matching bases. The CDR3 is made up of 14 amino acids. Germline V CDR1 and CDR2: LNHDA, SQIVND (reference sequence). The CDR3 nucleotides are TGTGCCAGTAGTATGATCGTGGGGAGAGAGACCCGGTACTTC. Protein product: CASSMIVGRETRYF.

This clonotype was seen repeatedly, ten times or more. The V and J genes are TRBV18 and TRBJ2-1, with D perhaps given as TRBD1 or TRBD2 (5 bases each). The germline V gene encodes CDR1 KGHSH and CDR2 LQKENI. The CDR3 runs to 15 residues. Trimming removed 3 bases from V and 10 bases from J, with 19 bases in between. The CDR3 DNA sequence: TGTGCCAGCTCACCCGGGATAGGCTCCAGGGAGGAGCAGTTCTTC. Translation gives CASSPGIGSREEQFF.

This clonotype was found a few times. This chain joins TRBV30 and TRBJ2-7; D uncertain. V was pared by 6 bases and J by 5 bases, with 11 bases between. The germline CDR1 and CDR2 sequences are GTSNPN and SVGIG (reference sequence). The CDR3 is 11 residues long. CDR3 nucleotides: TGTGCCTGCTCAGGTGTCCACGAGCAGTACTTC. Its protein product is CACSGVHEQYF. The full variable domain, completed using reference TRBV30 and TRBJ2-7, is SQTIHQWPATLVQPVGSPLSLECTVEGTSNPNLYWYRQAAGRGLQLLFYSVGIGQISSEVPQNLSASRPQDRQFILSSKKLLLSDSGFYLCACSGVHEQYFGPGTRLTVT.

The sample holds a few counts of this clonotype. This rearrangement joins TRBV11-2 to TRBJ1-1, with D unclear. From germline, CDR1 is SGHAT and CDR2 FQNNGV. The CDR3 consists of 17 residues. V was shortened by 5 bases and J by 1 base, with 20 bases between the two germline ends. CDR3 region: CASSPIFRAQPNTEAFF. The DNA of the CDR3 is TGTGCCAGCAGCCCTATTTTTCGGGCGCAGCCGAACACTGAAGCTTTCTTT.

In its sample, this clonotype was seen many times. The V and J genes are TRBV6-2 or TRBV6-3 and TRBJ1-3; perhaps TRBD1 as D (5 bases). The CDR3 is made up of 14 amino acids. Germline lookup yields CDR1 MNHEY and CDR2 SVGEGT. The V gene lost 5 bases and the J gene lost 4 bases, with 12 bases spanning the gap. CDR3 DNA sequence: TGTGCCAGCAGTCCGCAGGGAACCGGAAACACCATATATTTT. The encoded protein is CASSPQGTGNTIYF.

This clonotype was seen many times. The rearrangement links TRBV20-1 to TRBJ2-5; 10 bases align to TRBD2. V gave up 7 bases and J gave up 2 bases; unmatched junction bases: 10. The CDR3 spans 15 residues. CDR1 is DFQATT and CDR2 is SNEGSKA in the germline V gene (reference sequence). CDR3 loop: CSVPLAGVGQETQYF. The CDR3 bases are TGCAGTGTCCCGCTAGCGGGAGTTGGGCAAGAGACCCAGTACTTC.

This clonotype was seen ten or more times. CDR3 nucleotides: TGTGCCAGCAGTGGCGAAGGGCCCCAGCATTTT. Protein product: CASSGEGPQHF. The gene calls are TRBV12-3 or TRBV12-4 and TRBJ1-5, with no clear D. Trimming cost V 5 bases and J 9 bases, with 8 bases left between them. The CDR3 loop spans 11 amino acids.

This clonotype was recorded at least ten times. This chain links TRBV6-5 with TRBJ1-2; 8 bases map to TRBD1. CDR1 is MNHEY, CDR2 SVGAGI, per germline. V gave up 2 bases and J gave up 7 bases; unmatched junction bases: 6. CDR3 length: 14 amino acids. CDR3 sequence: CASSYTLTGGGYTF. The CDR3 coding sequence is TGTGCCAGCAGTTACACCCTCACAGGGGGTGGCTACACCTTC.

CDR3 in amino acids: CASSWGDHNSPLHF. The DNA for the CDR3 is TGTGCCAGCAGCTGGGGGGACCATAATTCACCCCTCCACTTT. The chain links TRBV11-2 to TRBJ1-6; perhaps TRBD1 as D (5 bases). In germline, CDR1 is SGHAT, CDR2 FQNNGV. The CDR3 runs 14 residues. Trimming cost V 4 bases and J 5 bases, with 9 bases left between them.

This clonotype has ten or more counts. The V and J genes are TRBV12-3 or TRBV12-4 and TRBJ1-2, with 7 positions matching TRBD1. J was trimmed by 2 bases and V by 8 bases; bases with no gene match: 5. The length of the CDR3 is 13 residues. CDR3 residues: CASLRGQNYGYTF. In DNA, the CDR3 is TGTGCCAGCCTCAGGGGACAGAACTATGGCTACACCTTC.

This clonotype showed up many times. The V and J genes are TRBV14 and TRBJ1-2, with D perhaps TRBD1 (5 bases). CDR1 and CDR2 from the germline V gene are SGHDN and FVKESK. CDR3 size: 16 residues. V dropped 0 bases and J dropped 8 bases, with 19 bases sitting between them. The CDR3 is CASSQDFGRVESGYTF. The CDR3 nucleotides are TGTGCCAGCAGCCAAGATTTCGGCAGGGTAGAATCGGGCTACACCTTC.

The sample holds many counts of this clonotype. The chain has TRBV7-2 and TRBJ2-1, with 8 nucleotides matching TRBD1. The length of the CDR3 is 15 residues. Germline V CDR1 and CDR2: SGHTA, FQGNSA. V was pared by 4 bases and J by 4 bases, with 6 bases of the junction left unmatched. The CDR3 DNA follows: TGTGCCAGCAGCTCCGGGACAGGATGGTACAATGAGCAGTTCTTC. Protein: CASSSGTGWYNEQFF.

This clonotype has just a few counts. The chain is built from TRBV18 and TRBJ2-6; D call uncertain. The germline gives CDR1 KGHSH, CDR2 LQKENI. This CDR3 comprises 15 residues. V gave up 5 bases and J gave up 4 bases, with 12 bases separating them. The chain's CDR3 is CASSRAFSGANVLTF. CDR3 bases: TGTGCCAGCTCAAGAGCGTTCTCGGGGGCCAACGTCCTGACTTTC.

This clonotype was recorded many times. The V call is TRBV6-2 or TRBV6-3, the J call TRBJ1-1, with 9 bases identical to TRBD1. Per the germline V gene, CDR1 is MNHEY and CDR2 is SVGEGT. The CDR3 length is 12 residues. Trimming cost V 6 bases and J 7 bases; bases outside gene matches: 3. CDR3 loop: CASSRTGDEAFF. CDR3 in DNA: TGTGCCAGCAGCCGGACAGGGGATGAAGCTTTCTTT.

This clonotype has at least ten counts. V is TRBV29-1 and J is TRBJ1-1, with no clear D. The V end was cut by 1 base, the J end by 6 bases, with 15 bases between. This CDR3 is built from 14 residues. Germline assignment: CDR1 SQVTM and CDR2 ANQGSEA. The CDR3 coding sequence is TGCAGCGTTGAAGTTTTCAGGAGCGTTCCTGAAGCTTTCTTT. Translated: CSVEVFRSVPEAFF.

Remarks on this clonotype: This may arise from a read error, as a much more abundant clone is one base away. In DNA, the CDR3 is TGTGTCAGCAGCCGGGGGGAAAAACTGTTTTTT. Its translation: CVSSRGEKLFF. The rearrangement uses TRBV6-5 and TRBJ1-4; D possibly corresponds to TRBD1 (5 bases). The CDR3 sequence is 11 residues long. Germline values: CDR1 MNHEY, CDR2 SVGAGI.

This chain links TRBV12-3 or TRBV12-4 with TRBJ1-1, with TRBD1 matching over 10 bases. Trimming cost V 0 bases and J 4 bases; bases outside gene matches: 8. The CDR3 has 17 amino acids. CDR3 sequence: CASSLAMWDRGSTEAFF. The DNA of the CDR3 is TGTGCCAGCAGTTTAGCGATGTGGGACAGGGGATCCACTGAAGCTTTCTTT.

The gene calls are TRBV12-3 or TRBV12-4 and TRBJ2-7; 9 bases fit TRBD2. The CDR3 consists of 19 residues. Trimming at V came to 11 bases and at J to 0 bases, leaving 23 bases not matched to a gene. DNA for the CDR3: TGTGCCTGCTGTTTAGGGAGGCTAGCGGGGATTTTTAGCTCCTACGAGCAGTACTTC. This translates into CACCLGRLAGIFSSYEQYF.

The J gene is TRBJ2-1, the V gene TRBV9; 7 positions match TRBD2. Germline V gives CDR1 SGDLS, CDR2 YYNGEE. The V segment lost 0 bases and the J segment 6 bases; nucleotides outside the gene matches: 6. The CDR3 consists of 15 residues. The CDR3 nucleotides are TGTGCCAGCAGCGTAGGCGGGAGTTGGCGCAATGAGCAGTTCTTC. Protein: CASSVGGSWRNEQFF.

This clonotype was seen repeatedly, ten times or more. This rearrangement joins TRBV4-3 to TRBJ2-5; 12 positions match TRBD1. Germline CDR1 reads LGHNA; CDR2 reads YSLEER. The CDR3 runs to 15 residues. V gave up 4 bases and J gave up 5 bases; unmatched junction bases: 5. The CDR3 sequence: CASSPGTGGLETQYF. DNA of the CDR3: TGCGCCAGCAGCCCCGGGACAGGGGGCCTGGAGACCCAGTACTTC.

This clonotype was found many times. The V and J genes are TRBV20-1 and TRBJ2-1; TRBD2 agrees at 9 bases. Germline V gene lookup returns CDR1 DFQATT and CDR2 SNEGSKA (reference sequence). This CDR3 is built from 15 residues. V was pared by 2 bases and J by 4 bases, with 6 bases of the junction left unmatched. CDR3 coding DNA: TGCAGTGCTAGACTAGCGGGAATCCCTTACAATGAGCAGTTCTTC. It codes for CSARLAGIPYNEQFF.

This clonotype was picked up many times. The rearrangement uses TRBV6-2 or TRBV6-3 and TRBJ2-1; D remains ambiguous. The germline V and J ends were trimmed by 6 bases and 2 bases, with 14 bases remaining between them. Germline loops: CDR1 MNHEY, CDR2 SVGEGT. The CDR3 consists of 15 residues. CDR3 DNA sequence: TGTGCCAGCAGCCCCGACCAGACGCCCTACAATGAGCAGTTCTTC. Its translation: CASSPDQTPYNEQFF.

This clonotype came up many times. V usage is TRBV9 and J usage is TRBJ2-3; the D gene is possibly TRBD1 (6 bases). From germline, CDR1 is SGDLS and CDR2 YYNGEE. The CDR3 runs to 14 residues. V was trimmed by 4 bases and J by 4 bases, leaving 13 bases between them. The CDR3 is CASSLSGGPDTQYF. CDR3 nucleotide sequence: TGTGCCAGCAGCCTTAGTGGGGGCCCAGATACGCAGTATTTT.